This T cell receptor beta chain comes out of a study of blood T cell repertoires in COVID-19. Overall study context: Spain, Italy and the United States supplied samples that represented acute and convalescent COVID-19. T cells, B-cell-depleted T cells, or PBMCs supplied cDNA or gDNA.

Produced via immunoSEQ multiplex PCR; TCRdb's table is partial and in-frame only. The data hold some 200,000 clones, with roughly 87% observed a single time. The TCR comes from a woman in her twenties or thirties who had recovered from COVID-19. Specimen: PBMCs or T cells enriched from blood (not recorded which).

CDR3 loop: CASSLRGSSQPPAIYNEQFF. The CDR3 bases are TGTGCCAGCAGCTTAAGAGGGTCAAGTCAACCACCCGCCATCTACAATGAGCAGTTCTTC. The V and J genes are TRBV7-3 and TRBJ2-1; a possible D gene is TRBD2 (5 bases). The CDR3 runs to 20 residues. The V and J ends lost 1 base and 3 bases respectively, with 25 bases between them. Germline assignment: CDR1 SGHTA and CDR2 FQGTGA.